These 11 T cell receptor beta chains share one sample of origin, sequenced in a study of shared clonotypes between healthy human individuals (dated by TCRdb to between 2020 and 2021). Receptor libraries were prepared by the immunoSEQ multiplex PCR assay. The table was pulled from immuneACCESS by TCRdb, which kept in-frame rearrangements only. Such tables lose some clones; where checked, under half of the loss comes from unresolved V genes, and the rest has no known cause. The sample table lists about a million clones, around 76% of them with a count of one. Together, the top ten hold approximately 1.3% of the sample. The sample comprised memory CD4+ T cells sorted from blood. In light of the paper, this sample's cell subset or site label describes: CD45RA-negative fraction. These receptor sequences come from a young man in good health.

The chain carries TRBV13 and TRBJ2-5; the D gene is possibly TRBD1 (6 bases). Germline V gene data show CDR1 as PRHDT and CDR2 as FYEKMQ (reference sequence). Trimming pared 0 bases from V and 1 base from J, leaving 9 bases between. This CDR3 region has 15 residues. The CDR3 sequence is CASSLGQGRQETQYF. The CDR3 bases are TGTGCCAGCAGCTTAGGCCAGGGGCGCCAAGAGACCCAGTACTTC.

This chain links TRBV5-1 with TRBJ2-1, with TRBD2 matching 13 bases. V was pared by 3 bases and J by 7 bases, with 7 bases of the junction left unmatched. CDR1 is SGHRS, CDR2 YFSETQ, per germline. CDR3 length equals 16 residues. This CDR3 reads CASSSLTSGGWNEQFF. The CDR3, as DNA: TGCGCCAGCAGCTCCCTGACTAGCGGGGGGTGGAATGAGCAGTTCTTC.

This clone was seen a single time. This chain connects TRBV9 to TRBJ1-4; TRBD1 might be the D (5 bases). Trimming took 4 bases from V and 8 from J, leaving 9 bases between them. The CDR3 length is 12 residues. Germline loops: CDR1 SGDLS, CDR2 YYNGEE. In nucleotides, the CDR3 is TGTGCCAGCAGCTTCGAGGGGGAAAAACTGTTTTTT. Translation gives CASSFEGEKLFF.

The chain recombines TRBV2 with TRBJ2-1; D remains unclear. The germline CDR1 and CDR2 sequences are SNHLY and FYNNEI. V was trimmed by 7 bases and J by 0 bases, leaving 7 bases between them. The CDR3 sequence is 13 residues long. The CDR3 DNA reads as TGTGCCAGCACGAAGAGCTCCTACAATGAGCAGTTCTTC. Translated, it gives CASTKSSYNEQFF.

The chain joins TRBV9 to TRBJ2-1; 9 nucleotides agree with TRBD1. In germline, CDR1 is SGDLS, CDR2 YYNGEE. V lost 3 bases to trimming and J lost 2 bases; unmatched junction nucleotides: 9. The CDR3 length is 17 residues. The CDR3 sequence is CASSEDRGNTPYNEQFF. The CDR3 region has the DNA TGTGCCAGCAGCGAAGACAGGGGGAACACACCCTACAATGAGCAGTTCTTC.

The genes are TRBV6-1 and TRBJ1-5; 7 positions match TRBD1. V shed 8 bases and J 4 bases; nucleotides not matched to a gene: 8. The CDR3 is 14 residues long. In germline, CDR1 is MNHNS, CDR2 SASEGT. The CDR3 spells CASGEGTVNQPQHF. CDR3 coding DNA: TGTGCCAGCGGAGAAGGGACAGTGAATCAGCCCCAGCATTTT.

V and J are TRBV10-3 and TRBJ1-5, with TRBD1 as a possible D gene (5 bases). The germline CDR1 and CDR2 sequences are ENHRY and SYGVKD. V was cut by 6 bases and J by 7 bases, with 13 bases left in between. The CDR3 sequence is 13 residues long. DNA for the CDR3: TGTGCCATCAGAGACCAGGGCGGCCAGCCCCAGCATTTT. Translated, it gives CAIRDQGGQPQHF.

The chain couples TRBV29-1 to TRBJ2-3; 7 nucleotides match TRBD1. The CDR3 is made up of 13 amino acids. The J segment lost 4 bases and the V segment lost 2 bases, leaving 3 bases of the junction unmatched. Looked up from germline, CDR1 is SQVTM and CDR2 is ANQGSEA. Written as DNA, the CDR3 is TGCAGCGTTGAAAGCCAGGGGGCAGATACGCAGTATTTT. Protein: CSVESQGADTQYF.

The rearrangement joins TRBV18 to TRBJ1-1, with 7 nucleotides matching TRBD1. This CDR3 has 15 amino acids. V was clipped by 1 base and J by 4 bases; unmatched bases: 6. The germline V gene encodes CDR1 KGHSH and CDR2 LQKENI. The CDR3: CASSPQQGESTEAFF. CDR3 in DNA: TGTGCCAGCTCACCACAGCAGGGGGAAAGCACTGAAGCTTTCTTT.

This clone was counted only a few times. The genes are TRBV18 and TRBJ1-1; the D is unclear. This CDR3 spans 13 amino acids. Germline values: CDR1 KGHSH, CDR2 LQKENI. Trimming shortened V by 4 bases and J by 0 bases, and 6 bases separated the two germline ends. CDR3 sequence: CASSLGMNTEAFF. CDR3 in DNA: TGTGCCAGCTCACTCGGTATGAACACTGAAGCTTTCTTT.

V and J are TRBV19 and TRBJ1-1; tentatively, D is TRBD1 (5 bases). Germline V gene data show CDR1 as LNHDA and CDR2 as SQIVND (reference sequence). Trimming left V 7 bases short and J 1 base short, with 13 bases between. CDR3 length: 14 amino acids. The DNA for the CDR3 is TGTGCCAGTACCAGAAGTCAGGGGAACACTGAAGCTTTCTTT. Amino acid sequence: CASTRSQGNTEAFF. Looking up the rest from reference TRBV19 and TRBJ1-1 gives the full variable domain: DGGITQSPKYLFRKEGQNVTLSCEQNLNHDAMYWYRQDPGQGLRLIYYSQIVNDFQKGDIAEGYSVSREKKESFPLTVTSAQKNPTAFYLCASTRSQGNTEAFFGQGTRLTVV.